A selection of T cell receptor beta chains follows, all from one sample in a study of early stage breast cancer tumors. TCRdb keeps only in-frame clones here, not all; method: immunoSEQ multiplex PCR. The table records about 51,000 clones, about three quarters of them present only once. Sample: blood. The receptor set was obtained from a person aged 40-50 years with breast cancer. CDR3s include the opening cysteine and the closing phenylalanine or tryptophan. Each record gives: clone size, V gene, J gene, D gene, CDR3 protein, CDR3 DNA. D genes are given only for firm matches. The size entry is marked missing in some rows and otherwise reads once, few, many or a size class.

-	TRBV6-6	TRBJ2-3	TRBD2	CASRPGLGSDTQYF	TGTGCCAGCAGGCCGGGACTAGGATCAGATACGCAGTATTTT
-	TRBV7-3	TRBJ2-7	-	CASRPPKDRRFVRVTYEQYF	TGTGCCAGTCGTCCCCCGAAGGACAGACGATTTGTGCGGGTGACCTACGAGCAGTACTTC
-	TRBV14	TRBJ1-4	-	CASSLQGSEKLFF	TGTGCCAGCAGCCTCCAGGGGAGTGAAAAACTGTTTTTT
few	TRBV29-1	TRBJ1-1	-	CSVVQGVGNTEAFF	TGCAGCGTAGTACAGGGAGTCGGGAACACTGAAGCTTTCTTT
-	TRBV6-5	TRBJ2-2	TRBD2	CASRRGLAGTGELFF	TGTGCCAGCAGGAGGGGTCTAGCGGGTACCGGGGAGCTGTTTTTT
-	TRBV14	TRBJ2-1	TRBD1	CASSLRTGYNEQFF	TGTGCCAGCAGCCTTAGGACAGGTTACAATGAGCAGTTCTTC
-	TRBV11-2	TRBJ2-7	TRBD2	CASSISGSYEQYF	TGTGCCAGCAGCATCAGCGGGAGCTACGAGCAGTACTTC
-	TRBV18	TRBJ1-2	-	CASSSTNLPGTYGYTF	TGTGCCAGCTCCTCGACCAATCTCCCCGGCACCTATGGCTACACCTTC
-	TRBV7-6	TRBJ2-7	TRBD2	CASSPGLGYEQYF	TGTGCCAGCAGCCCTGGACTAGGGTACGAGCAGTACTTC
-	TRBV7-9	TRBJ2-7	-	CASSSDSGGPHYEQYF	TGTGCCAGCAGCTCGGACTCCGGGGGGCCTCACTACGAGCAGTACTTC
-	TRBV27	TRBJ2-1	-	CASSTDRDAYSNEQFF	TGTGCCAGCAGCACCGACCGGGACGCCTATTCCAATGAGCAGTTCTTC
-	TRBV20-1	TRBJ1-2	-	CSAGVYGYTF	TGCAGTGCTGGGGTCTATGGCTACACCTTC
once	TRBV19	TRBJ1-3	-	CASHRDLSGNTIYF	TGTGCCAGTCACAGGGACCTCTCTGGAAACACCATATATTTT
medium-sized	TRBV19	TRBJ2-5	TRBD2	CASSGRGAGTQYF	TGTGCCAGTAGCGGGAGGGGGGCTGGGACCCAGTACTTC
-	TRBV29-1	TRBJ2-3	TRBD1	CSVRQGASDTQYF	TGCAGCGTTAGACAGGGGGCATCAGATACGCAGTATTTT
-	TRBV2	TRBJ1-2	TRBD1	CASSPHPGTGGPAIYGYTF	TGTGCCAGCAGTCCACACCCGGGGACAGGGGGCCCCGCCATCTATGGCTACACCTTC